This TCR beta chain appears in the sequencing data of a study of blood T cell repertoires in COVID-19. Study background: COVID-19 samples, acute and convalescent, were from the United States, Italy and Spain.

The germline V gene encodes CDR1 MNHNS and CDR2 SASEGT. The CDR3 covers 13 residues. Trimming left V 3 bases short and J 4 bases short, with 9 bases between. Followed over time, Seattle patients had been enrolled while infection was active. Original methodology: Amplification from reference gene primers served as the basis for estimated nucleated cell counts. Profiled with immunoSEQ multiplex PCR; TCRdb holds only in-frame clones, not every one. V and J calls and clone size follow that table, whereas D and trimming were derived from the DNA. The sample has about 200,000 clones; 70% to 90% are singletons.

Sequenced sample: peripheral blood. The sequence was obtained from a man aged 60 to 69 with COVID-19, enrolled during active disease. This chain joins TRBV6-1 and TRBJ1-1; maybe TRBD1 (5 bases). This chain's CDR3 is CASSEFQGTEAFF. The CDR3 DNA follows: TGTGCCAGCAGTGAGTTCCAGGGCACTGAAGCTTTCTTT.